Presented here are 5 T cell receptor beta chains from one specimen sequenced in a study of cytomegalovirus exposure and HLA in healthy donors. The PCR made use of 60 Vbeta and 13 Jbeta primers. The data were produced by immunoSEQ multiplex PCR, yet TCRdb's version contains in-frame clones alone and is incomplete. This sample has about 110,000 clones, with around 76% found just once. The sample taken for sequencing was PBMCs. Source of these receptors: a young man in good health and CMV-seropositive.

A single count supports this clone. The chain couples TRBV27 to TRBJ1-4, with TRBD1 as a possible D gene (5 bases). Germline V CDR1 and CDR2: MNHEY, SMNVEV (reference sequence). V lost 2 bases to trimming and J lost 8 bases, with 15 bases between them. There are 15 residues in the CDR3. The CDR3 reads CASSLGSTVREKLFF. CDR3 nucleotide sequence: TGTGCCAGCAGTTTAGGATCGACAGTCAGGGAAAAACTGTTTTTT.

As for this clone: The junction departs from the called germline gene at one end, perhaps through a read error. The chain links TRBV6-5 to TRBJ1-4; TRBD1 agrees at 10 bases. The CDR3 has 15 residues. CDR1 and CDR2 from the germline V gene are MNHEY and SVGAGI. This chain's CDR3 is CAGRPGQGGGEKLFF. The CDR3 DNA reads as TGTGCCGGCAGGCCAGGACAGGGGGGCGGGGAAAAACTGTTTTTT.

This clone was detected a few times. This sequence joins TRBV18 and TRBJ2-7; TRBD1 might be the D (6 bases). V lost 0 bases to trimming and J lost 5 bases, with 11 bases between them. Germline assignment: CDR1 KGHSH and CDR2 LQKENI. The CDR3 has 14 amino acids. CDR3 residues: CASSPPTGSDEQYF. CDR3 coding DNA: TGTGCCAGCTCACCACCTACAGGGAGCGACGAGCAGTACTTC.

The V gene is TRBV5-1, the J gene TRBJ2-7; 10 bases map to TRBD1. Germline-derived CDR1 and CDR2 are SGHRS and YFSETQ. The CDR3 contains 15 residues. The ends lost 5 bases at V and 6 bases at J; junction bases unmatched: 11. CDR3 in amino acids: CASSFRDRGGSEQYF. CDR3 in DNA: TGCGCCAGCAGTTTTAGGGACAGGGGAGGATCCGAGCAGTACTTC.

There are a few counts of this clone. The rearrangement joins TRBV10-3 to TRBJ1-3; D may be TRBD1 (6 bases). The CDR3 runs to 14 residues. Per germline, CDR1 ENHRY and CDR2 SYGVKD. V gave up 9 bases and J gave up 3 bases, with 15 bases separating them. CDR3 region: CAITQGRDGNTIYF. DNA for the CDR3: TGTGCCATAACACAGGGAAGAGATGGAAACACCATATATTTT.